The next 21 T cell receptor beta chains were all read from a single sample in a study of blood T cell repertoires in COVID-19. The protocol was immunoSEQ multiplex PCR, while the TCRdb copy is restricted to in-frame clones and leaves out a portion. This table holds more than 300,000 clones, approximately 90% found once. Sequenced: PBMCs or T cells enriched from blood (not recorded which). The origin of the receptors is a woman in her twenties or thirties who had recovered from COVID-19.

V usage is TRBV7-3 and J usage is TRBJ1-1; a weak D match, TRBD1 (5 bases). This CDR3 spans 16 amino acids. V was shortened by 0 bases and J by 7 bases, with 18 bases between the two germline ends. Germline values: CDR1 SGHTA, CDR2 FQGTGA. CDR3 residues: CASSLTRDAGRGEAFF. As DNA, the CDR3 is TGTGCCAGCAGCTTAACTCGGGACGCCGGGAGGGGTGAAGCTTTCTTT.

The chain combines TRBV29-1 with TRBJ1-2; perhaps TRBD1 as D (6 bases). The CDR3 is 13 amino acids. Per germline, CDR1 SQVTM and CDR2 ANQGSEA. V was cut by 4 bases and J by 4 bases, with 13 bases left in between. CDR3 loop: CSVVQGGGYGYTF. The CDR3 coding sequence is TGCAGCGTTGTACAGGGAGGGGGCTATGGCTACACCTTC.

This sequence joins TRBV13 and TRBJ2-7; a weak D match, TRBD2 (5 bases). This CDR3 has 14 residues. V lost 1 base, J lost 2 bases, and 9 bases lay in between. In germline, CDR1 is PRHDT, CDR2 FYEKMQ (reference sequence). The CDR3 loop reads CASSLAGETYEQYF. The DNA of the CDR3 is TGTGCCAGCAGCTTAGCCGGGGAAACCTACGAGCAGTACTTC.

This clone occurred once. The V call is TRBV6-9, the J call TRBJ2-2; tentative D call: TRBD1 (5 bases). The CDR3 is 15 amino acids. The germline V gene has CDR1 MNHGY and CDR2 SVAAGI. The V end lost 3 bases, the J end lost 6 bases, and 14 bases lay between the germline ends. DNA of the CDR3: TGTGCCAGCAGTTACCGACAGTCCTCGTCCGGGGAGCTGTTTTTT. Translation: CASSYRQSSSGELFF.

This chain connects TRBV4-1 to TRBJ1-5; D is perhaps TRBD1 (6 bases). CDR1 is MGHRA and CDR2 is YSYEKL in the germline V gene. Trimming removed 1 base at V and 7 bases at J, with 11 bases between. The CDR3 runs 14 residues. CDR3: CASSQAGASQPQHF. CDR3 sequence (DNA): TGCGCCAGCAGCCAAGCAGGGGCCAGCCAGCCCCAGCATTTT.

This chain joins TRBV5-4 and TRBJ1-2; D is unclear. CDR1 and CDR2 (germline): SGHNT, YYREEE (reference sequence). The V end lost 1 base, the J end lost 7 bases, and 14 bases lay between the germline ends. The CDR3 consists of 14 residues. CDR3 loop: CASSLQYNPGGYTF. The CDR3 nucleotides read TGTGCCAGCAGCTTGCAGTACAATCCAGGTGGCTACACCTTC.

J is TRBJ1-3 and V is TRBV7-2; D remains ambiguous. V was trimmed by 5 bases and J by 4 bases, leaving 9 bases between them. The CDR3 extends over 13 amino acids. The germline gives CDR1 SGHTA, CDR2 FQGNSA. DNA of the CDR3: TGTGCCAGCAGCCCCGCGTTCGGAAACACCATATATTTT. This sequence encodes CASSPAFGNTIYF.

This chain uses TRBV27 with TRBJ2-3, with TRBD2 as a possible D gene (6 bases). The CDR3 consists of 15 residues. V dropped 0 bases and J dropped 2 bases, with 9 bases sitting between them. Germline V CDR1 and CDR2: MNHEY, SMNVEV (reference sequence). The CDR3 DNA reads TGTGCCAGCAGTTTATCAGGGCGGGACACAGATACGCAGTATTTT. It translates to CASSLSGRDTDTQYF.

This rearrangement joins TRBV6-6 to TRBJ1-2; D perhaps matches TRBD1 (6 bases). The V gene's germline CDR1 is MNHNY and CDR2 SVGAGI (reference sequence). This CDR3 region has 14 residues. The V end was cut by 10 bases, the J end by 5 bases, with 20 bases between. CDR3 nucleotide sequence: TGTGCCACCGCACCGGCAGGGGCTGTGTATGGCTACACCTTC. Its translation: CATAPAGAVYGYTF.

The CDR3 DNA sequence: TGTGCCAGCAGTGTCGGGACAGTCTCTGGAAACACCATATATTTT. Translating it yields CASSVGTVSGNTIYF. The chain recombines TRBV25-1 with TRBJ1-3; TRBD1 aligns across 7 bases. The V gene end was trimmed by 4 bases and the J gene end by 0 bases; junction bases not matched to a gene: 3. This CDR3 comprises 15 residues. Germline CDR1 and CDR2: MGHDK and SYGVNS.

The CDR3 DNA is TGTGCCAGCAGCCAAGGGTTGGACAAGTTAGCTAACTATGGCTACACCTTC. Protein product: CASSQGLDKLANYGYTF. This chain uses TRBV4-2 with TRBJ1-2; a possible D gene is TRBD1 (5 bases). The V gene lost 1 base and the J gene lost 0 bases, with 15 bases spanning the gap. Germline V gene lookup returns CDR1 LGHNA and CDR2 YNFKEQ. The CDR3 is 17 amino acids.

The chain uses TRBV25-1 and TRBJ2-1, with 12 bases aligning to TRBD1. Germline V lookup: CDR1 MGHDK, CDR2 SYGVNS. CDR3 size: 16 residues. The trim removed 7 bases at V and 8 bases at J, leaving 12 bases unmatched. CDR3 coding DNA: TGTGCCAGCAACCATATGGGACAGGGGGCGCGAGATGAGCAGTTCTTC. The encoded protein is CASNHMGQGARDEQFF.

The chain joins TRBV30 to TRBJ1-2; perhaps TRBD1 as D (5 bases). The CDR3 sequence is 12 residues long. The germline V and J ends were trimmed by 7 bases and 4 bases, with 13 bases remaining between them. Germline V lookup: CDR1 GTSNPN, CDR2 SVGIG (reference sequence). CDR3 coding DNA: TGTGCCTCGCATGCAGGGTCCTATGGCTACACCTTC. Its translation: CASHAGSYGYTF.

J is TRBJ1-1 and V is TRBV18, with D possibly being TRBD1 (5 bases). The CDR3 consists of 15 residues. CDR1 is KGHSH and CDR2 is LQKENI in the germline V gene. Trimming shortened V by 1 base and J by 4 bases, and 13 bases separated the two germline ends. The CDR3 protein is CASSPRISRGTEAFF. CDR3 sequence (DNA): TGTGCCAGCTCACCACGAATCAGTAGGGGCACTGAAGCTTTCTTT.

DNA of the CDR3: TGTGCCAGCAGCGCCCGACTTACACCTGGCTATGGCTACACCTTC. The encoded protein is CASSARLTPGYGYTF. This rearrangement joins TRBV9 to TRBJ1-2; D call uncertain. V was cut by 3 bases and J by 4 bases, with 16 bases left in between. This CDR3 spans 15 amino acids. Germline V gene data show CDR1 as SGDLS and CDR2 as YYNGEE.

To note about this clone: The same CDR3 can be traced to other DNA sequences in this sample. This rearrangement joins TRBV18 to TRBJ1-2, with a possible D match to TRBD1 (6 bases). V lost 6 bases and J lost 3, with 11 bases in between. CDR1 and CDR2 (germline): KGHSH, LQKENI. The CDR3 sequence is 13 residues long. CDR3 in amino acids: CASSPDSYYGYTF. Here the CDR3 DNA reads TGTGCCAGCTCTCCGGACAGCTACTATGGCTACACCTTC.

The V call is TRBV25-1, the J call TRBJ1-1, with TRBD1 as a possible D gene (5 bases). The V gene's germline CDR1 is MGHDK and CDR2 SYGVNS. V gave up 8 bases and J gave up 5 bases, with 15 bases separating them. This CDR3 contains 13 residues. For the CDR3, the DNA is TGTGCCAGCGGCTCGGCGGGGGGGACTGAAGCTTTCTTT. As protein: CASGSAGGTEAFF. Complete variable domain (other parts from reference TRBV25-1 and TRBJ1-1): EADIYQTPRYLVIGTGKKITLECSQTMGHDKMYWYQQDPGMELHLIHYSYGVNSTEKGDLSSESTVSRIRTEHFPLTLESARPSHTSQYLCASGSAGGTEAFFGQGTRLTVV.

This chain joins TRBV25-1 and TRBJ1-4; no clear D gene. The CDR3 contains 15 residues. Between the trimmed V and J ends, which lost 2 bases and 1 base, there was a span of 8 bases. In germline, CDR1 is MGHDK, CDR2 SYGVNS. The CDR3 protein is CASSEAAGTNEKLFF. As DNA, the CDR3 is TGTGCCAGCAGTGAAGCGGCGGGAACTAATGAAAAACTGTTTTTT.

The chain links TRBV2 to TRBJ1-5, with no clear D. The V end was cut by 6 bases, the J end by 5 bases, with 11 bases between. The CDR3 length is 13 residues. From germline, CDR1 is SNHLY and CDR2 FYNNEI. The CDR3 sequence is CASRKEPHQPQHF. The CDR3 DNA reads TGTGCCAGCAGGAAGGAGCCACATCAGCCCCAGCATTTT. The variable domain in full, completed from reference TRBV2 and TRBJ1-5, reads EPEVTQTPSHQVTQMGQEVILRCVPISNHLYFYWYRQILGQKVEFLVSFYNNEISEKSEIFDDQFSVERPDGSNFTLKIRSTKLEDSAMYFCASRKEPHQPQHFGDGTRLSIL.

This chain uses TRBV7-2 with TRBJ1-2; TRBD1 aligns across 7 bases. J gave up 8 bases and V 5 bases, and 14 bases lay outside the gene matches. Germline lookup yields CDR1 SGHTA and CDR2 FQGNSA. The CDR3 loop spans 15 amino acids. Here the CDR3 reads CASSPILRTGRGYTF. The CDR3 nucleotides are TGTGCCAGCAGCCCGATACTTAGGACAGGCCGGGGCTACACCTTC.

This clone was seen just once. The chain recombines TRBV6-5 with TRBJ1-1; D remains ambiguous. The CDR3 length is 14 residues. Deletions cut 6 bases from V and 6 bases from J, with 17 bases between. Germline CDR1 and CDR2: MNHEY and SVGAGI. The CDR3 here is CASRPTSKASEAFF. The CDR3 DNA follows: TGTGCCAGCAGACCGACTTCTAAGGCATCTGAAGCTTTCTTT.